The TCR beta chain described here comes from a study of blood T cell repertoires in COVID-19. Study details: The United States, Italy and Spain were the sources of the acute and convalescent COVID-19 samples.

Germline values: CDR1 SGDLS, CDR2 YYNGEE. The CDR3 spans 21 residues. The J segment lost 8 bases and the V segment lost 3 bases, leaving 25 bases of the junction unmatched. Original data processing: Amplified reference gene primers provided the basis for estimating nucleated cell counts. Produced via immunoSEQ multiplex PCR; TCRdb's table is partial and in-frame only. V, J and clone size were drawn from that table, and D and trimming were deduced from the DNA. Of about 61,000 clones in the sample, approximately 80% were seen once. This clone was observed a few times. J is TRBJ2-1 and V is TRBV9; 11 bases map to TRBD2. The clonotype comes from a man older than 75 with active or convalescent COVID-19. The sequenced sample was peripheral blood. The CDR3 loop is CASSDDPNLGLAGPRGHEQFF. In DNA, the CDR3 is TGTGCCAGCAGCGACGACCCGAATCTCGGACTAGCGGGCCCGAGGGGCCATGAGCAGTTCTTC.